Following are 18 T cell receptor beta chains from one sample sequenced in a study of T cell responses to AZD1222 COVID-19 vaccine. Libraries were prepared by immunoSEQ multiplex PCR; TCRdb keeps only in-frame clonotypes and omits some of them. The table includes more than 95,000 clones, around nine tenths detected once. The sequencing used peripheral blood, collected on day 0 of AZD1222 vaccination. These receptors were taken from an adult in good health.

The chain joins TRBV5-1 to TRBJ2-7; D gene ambiguous. Trimming removed 0 bases at V and 4 bases at J, with 11 bases between. The germline V gene has CDR1 SGHRS and CDR2 YFSETQ. The CDR3 length is 14 residues. The CDR3 nucleotides are TGCGCCAGCAGCTTGGGGATACCGGGTTACGAGCAGTACTTC. It codes for CASSLGIPGYEQYF.

This clone showed up just once. This chain links TRBV20-1 with TRBJ1-5; the D is unclear. This CDR3 is 14 amino acids long. The germline CDR1 and CDR2 sequences are DFQATT and SNEGSKA (reference sequence). Trimming removed 3 bases at V and 4 bases at J, with 13 bases between. CDR3 residues: CSASFPSGNQPQHF. The DNA of the CDR3 is TGCAGTGCTAGTTTCCCCTCCGGGAATCAGCCCCAGCATTTT.

The chain employs TRBV7-3 and TRBJ1-1; 9 nucleotides agree with TRBD1. Trimming took 3 bases from V and 4 from J; bases not matched to a gene: 0. CDR3 length equals 13 residues. Germline V gene lookup returns CDR1 SGHTA and CDR2 FQGTGA. CDR3 residues: CASSLTGGTEAFF. The DNA for the CDR3 is TGTGCCAGCAGCTTGACAGGGGGCACTGAAGCTTTCTTT.

This chain uses TRBV14 with TRBJ1-1; D remains unclear. The CDR3 length is 15 residues. The germline V and J ends were trimmed by 3 bases and 2 bases, with 13 bases remaining between them. Germline V gene data show CDR1 as SGHDN and CDR2 as FVKESK. The CDR3 loop reads CASSHPGRGNTEAFF. The CDR3 DNA follows: TGTGCCAGCAGCCACCCCGGTAGAGGTAACACTGAAGCTTTCTTT.

The V gene is TRBV28, the J gene TRBJ1-1; 10 nucleotides agree with TRBD1. The CDR3 totals 14 residues. The trim removed 8 bases at V and 3 bases at J, leaving 6 bases unmatched. The germline CDR1 and CDR2 sequences are MDHEN and SYDVKM. The CDR3 DNA reads TGTGCCAGCGGTAGACAGGGGGCTTACACTGAAGCTTTCTTT. Translating it yields CASGRQGAYTEAFF.

This clone was recorded only once. The V gene is TRBV9, the J gene TRBJ2-3; TRBD1 might be the D (6 bases). Per the germline V gene, CDR1 is SGDLS and CDR2 is YYNGEE. The V and J ends lost 6 bases and 5 bases respectively, with 16 bases between them. The CDR3 contains 14 residues. CDR3 coding DNA: TGTGCCAGCAAAAAAGGGGGTACGGAAGATACGCAGTATTTT. Its protein product is CASKKGGTEDTQYF.

The chain couples TRBV9 to TRBJ1-4; D may be TRBD1 (6 bases). V dropped 0 bases and J dropped 5 bases, with 14 bases sitting between them. This CDR3 contains 16 residues. Germline V gives CDR1 SGDLS, CDR2 YYNGEE. The CDR3 sequence is CASSVGLTGGNEKLFF. The DNA of the CDR3 is TGTGCCAGCAGCGTAGGGCTGACAGGAGGCAATGAAAAACTGTTTTTT.

The table lists this clone with a count of one. The chain links TRBV28 to TRBJ1-5; 7 bases are a match to TRBD1. Germline V gene sequence: CDR1 MDHEN, CDR2 SYDVKM. This CDR3 has 15 residues. The trim removed 1 base at V and 2 bases at J, leaving 2 bases unmatched. This chain's CDR3 is CASSLSGQGNQPQHF. Written as DNA, the CDR3 is TGTGCCAGCAGTTTATCCGGACAGGGCAATCAGCCCCAGCATTTT.

The chain employs TRBV29-1 and TRBJ2-2; D remains unclear. The CDR3 spans 12 residues. V was trimmed by 6 bases and J by 7 bases, leaving 12 bases between them. CDR1 is SQVTM, CDR2 ANQGSEA, per germline. This chain's CDR3 is CSVGTDVGELFF. For the CDR3, the DNA is TGCAGCGTGGGAACGGACGTCGGGGAGCTGTTTTTT.

This chain joins TRBV9 and TRBJ1-4; D gene ambiguous. CDR3 size: 17 residues. Trimming pared 0 bases from V and 0 bases from J, leaving 12 bases between. CDR1 and CDR2 (germline): SGDLS, YYNGEE. The CDR3, as DNA: TGTGCCAGCAGCGTAGGAGTGCTTCGGGCAACTAATGAAAAACTGTTTTTT. Its protein is CASSVGVLRATNEKLFF.

The V and J genes are TRBV11-2 and TRBJ2-7; D remains unclear. In germline, CDR1 is SGHAT, CDR2 FQNNGV. Trimming left V 3 bases short and J 3 bases short, with 3 bases between. CDR3 size: 11 residues. CDR3 DNA: TGTGCCAGCAGCTTCCACTACGAGCAGTACTTC. Protein sequence: CASSFHYEQYF.

The J gene is TRBJ1-2, the V gene TRBV28; 9 bases agree with TRBD1. In germline, CDR1 is MDHEN, CDR2 SYDVKM. Germline trimming cut 5 bases from V and 0 bases from J; bases unmatched to any gene: 10. The CDR3 has 17 residues. The CDR3 coding sequence is TGTGCCAGCAGTCGTTTGACAGGGGGGTCGGCTAACTATGGCTACACCTTC. As protein: CASSRLTGGSANYGYTF.

The gene calls are TRBV28 and TRBJ1-4; perhaps TRBD1 as D (5 bases). The CDR3 consists of 14 residues. The germline gives CDR1 MDHEN, CDR2 SYDVKM. The V gene lost 4 bases and the J gene lost 7 bases, with 13 bases spanning the gap. In nucleotides, the CDR3 is TGTGCCAGCAGTTCTGGAATTAGGGGTGAAAAACTGTTTTTT. Residues: CASSSGIRGEKLFF.

The rearrangement uses TRBV19 and TRBJ2-1, with 7 bases that match TRBD1. CDR1 and CDR2 from the germline V gene are LNHDA and SQIVND (reference sequence). Unmatched junction bases numbered 5, after V lost 3 bases and J lost 0 bases. This CDR3 region has 16 residues. The CDR3 spells CASSINRDSSYNEQFF. The CDR3 DNA reads TGTGCCAGTAGTATCAACAGGGACAGCTCCTACAATGAGCAGTTCTTC.

V gene TRBV7-2 combines with J gene TRBJ2-1; 8 bases are a match to TRBD2. Per the germline V gene, CDR1 is SGHTA and CDR2 is FQGNSA. V lost 1 base and J lost 0; bases outside the gene matches: 11. There are 19 residues in the CDR3. The CDR3 sequence is CASSLGGRGGGTSYNEQFF. The CDR3 nucleotides read TGTGCCAGCAGCTTAGGAGGACGCGGCGGGGGGACCTCCTACAATGAGCAGTTCTTC. Based on the CDR3 plus reference TRBV7-2 and TRBJ2-1, the full variable domain is GAGVSQSPSNKVTEKGKDVELRCDPISGHTALYWYRQSLGQGLEFLIYFQGNSAPDKSGLPSDRFSAERTGGSVSTLTIQRTQQEDSAVYLCASSLGGRGGGTSYNEQFFGPGTRLTVL.

The CDR3 DNA reads TGTGCCAGCAGTTTAACGGGGGCTGCAACTAATGAAAAACTGTTTTTT. It yields the protein CASSLTGAATNEKLFF. J is TRBJ1-4 and V is TRBV28, with D tentatively TRBD1 (6 bases). Germline assignment: CDR1 MDHEN and CDR2 SYDVKM. V was shortened by 2 bases and J by 0 bases, with 10 bases between the two germline ends. CDR3 size: 16 residues.

This chain connects TRBV12-3 or TRBV12-4 to TRBJ2-6; no firm D call. Trimming took 5 bases from V and 0 from J, leaving 2 bases between them. The length of the CDR3 is 13 residues. In DNA form, the CDR3 reads TGTGCCAGCAGTCTCTCTGGGGCCAACGTCCTGACTTTC. It codes for CASSLSGANVLTF.

Concerning this clone: A junction end diverges from the germline sequence, so it may reflect a read error. V gene TRBV4-3 combines with J gene TRBJ2-1; 13 bases align to TRBD2. CDR3 length: 17 residues. The germline V gene has CDR1 LGHNA and CDR2 YSLEER. In DNA form, the CDR3 reads TGCGCCAGCAGCCAAGGGACTAGCGGGAGTTCAGTTTCCAGTGGGATCTTC. Translation: CASSQGTSGSSVSSGIF.